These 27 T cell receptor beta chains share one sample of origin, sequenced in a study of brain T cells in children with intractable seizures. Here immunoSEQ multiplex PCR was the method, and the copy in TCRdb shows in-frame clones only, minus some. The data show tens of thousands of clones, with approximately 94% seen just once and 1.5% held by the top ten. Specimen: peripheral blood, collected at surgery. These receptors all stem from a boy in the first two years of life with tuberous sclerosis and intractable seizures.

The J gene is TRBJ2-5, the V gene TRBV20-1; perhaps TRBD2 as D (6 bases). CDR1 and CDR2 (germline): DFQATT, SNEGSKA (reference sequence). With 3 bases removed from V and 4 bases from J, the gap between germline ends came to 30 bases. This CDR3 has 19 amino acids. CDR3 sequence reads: CSASKPPVWEPLGGETQYF. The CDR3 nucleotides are TGCAGTGCTAGTAAACCTCCCGTATGGGAACCACTGGGGGGAGAGACCCAGTACTTC.

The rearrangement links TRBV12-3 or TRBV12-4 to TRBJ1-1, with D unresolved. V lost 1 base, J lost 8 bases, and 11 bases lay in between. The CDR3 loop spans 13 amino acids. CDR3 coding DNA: TGTGCCAGCAGTTTAGGTAGGAGCCCCGAAGCTTTCTTT. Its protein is CASSLGRSPEAFF.

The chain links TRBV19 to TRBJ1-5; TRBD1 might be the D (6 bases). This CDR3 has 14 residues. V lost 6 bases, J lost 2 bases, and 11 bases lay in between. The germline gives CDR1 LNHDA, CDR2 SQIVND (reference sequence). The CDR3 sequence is CASSPRQGNQPQHF. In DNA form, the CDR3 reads TGTGCCAGTAGCCCTAGACAGGGCAATCAGCCCCAGCATTTT.

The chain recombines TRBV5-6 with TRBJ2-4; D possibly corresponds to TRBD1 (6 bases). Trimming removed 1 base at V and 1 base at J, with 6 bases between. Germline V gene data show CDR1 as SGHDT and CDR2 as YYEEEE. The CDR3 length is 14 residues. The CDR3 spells CASSLTGAKNIQYF. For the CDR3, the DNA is TGTGCCAGCAGCTTGACAGGGGCCAAAAACATTCAGTACTTC. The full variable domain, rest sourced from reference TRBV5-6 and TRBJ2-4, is DAGVTQSPTHLIKTRGQQVTLRCSPKSGHDTVSWYQQALGQGPQFIFQYYEEEERQRGNFPDRFSGHQFPNYSSELNVNALLLGDSALYLCASSLTGAKNIQYFGAGTRLSVL.

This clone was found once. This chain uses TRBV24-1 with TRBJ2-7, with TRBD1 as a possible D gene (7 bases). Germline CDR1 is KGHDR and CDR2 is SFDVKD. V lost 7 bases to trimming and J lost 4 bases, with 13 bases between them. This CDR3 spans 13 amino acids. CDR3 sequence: CATSRGAQYEQYF. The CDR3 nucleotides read TGTGCCACCAGCAGGGGGGCCCAATACGAGCAGTACTTC.

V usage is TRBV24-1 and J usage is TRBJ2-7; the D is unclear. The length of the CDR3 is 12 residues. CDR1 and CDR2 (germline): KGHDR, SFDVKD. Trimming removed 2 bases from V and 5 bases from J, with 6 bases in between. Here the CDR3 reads CATSDSTNEQYF. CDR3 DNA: TGTGCCACCAGTGATTCCACAAACGAGCAGTACTTC.

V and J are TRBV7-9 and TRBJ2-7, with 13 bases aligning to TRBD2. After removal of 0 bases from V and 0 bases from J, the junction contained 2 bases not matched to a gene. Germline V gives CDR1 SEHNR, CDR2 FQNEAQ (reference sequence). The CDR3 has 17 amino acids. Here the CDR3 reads CASSLAGLAGTSYEQYF. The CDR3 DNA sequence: TGTGCCAGCAGCTTAGCGGGACTAGCGGGGACCTCCTACGAGCAGTACTTC.

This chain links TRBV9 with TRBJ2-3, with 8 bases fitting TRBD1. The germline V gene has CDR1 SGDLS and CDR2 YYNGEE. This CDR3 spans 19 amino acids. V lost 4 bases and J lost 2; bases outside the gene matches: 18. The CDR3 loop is CASSLQGVGELPYTDTQYF. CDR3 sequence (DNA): TGTGCCAGCAGCTTACAGGGGGTTGGAGAGCTACCCTACACAGATACGCAGTATTTT. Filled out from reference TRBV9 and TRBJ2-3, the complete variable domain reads DSGVTQTPKHLITATGQRVTLRCSPRSGDLSVYWYQQSLDQGLQFLIQYYNGEERAKGNILERFSAQQFPDLHSELNLSSLELGDSALYFCASSLQGVGELPYTDTQYFGPGTRLTVL.

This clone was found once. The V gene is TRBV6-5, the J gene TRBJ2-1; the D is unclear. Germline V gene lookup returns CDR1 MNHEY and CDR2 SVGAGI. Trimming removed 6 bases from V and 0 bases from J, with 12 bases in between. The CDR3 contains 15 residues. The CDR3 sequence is CASSQVRSSYNEQFF. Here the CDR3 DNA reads TGTGCCAGCAGCCAAGTTCGTTCCTCCTACAATGAGCAGTTCTTC.

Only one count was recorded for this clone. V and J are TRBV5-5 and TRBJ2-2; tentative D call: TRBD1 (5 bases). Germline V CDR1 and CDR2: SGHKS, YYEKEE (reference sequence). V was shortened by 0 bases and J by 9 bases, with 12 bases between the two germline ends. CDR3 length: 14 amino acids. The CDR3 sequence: CASSLGQTTWELFF. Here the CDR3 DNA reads TGTGCCAGCAGCTTGGGACAGACAACTTGGGAGCTGTTTTTT. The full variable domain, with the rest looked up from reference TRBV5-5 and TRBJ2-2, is DAGVTQSPTHLIKTRGQQVTLRCSPISGHKSVSWYQQVLGQGPQFIFQYYEKEERGRGNFPDRFSARQFPNYSSELNVNALLLGDSALYLCASSLGQTTWELFFGEGSRLTVL.

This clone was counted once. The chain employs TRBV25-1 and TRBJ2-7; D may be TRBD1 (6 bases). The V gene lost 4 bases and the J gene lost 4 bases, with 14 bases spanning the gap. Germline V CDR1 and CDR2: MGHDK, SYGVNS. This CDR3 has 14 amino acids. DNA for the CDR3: TGTGCCAGCAGTGGGGCAGGACAGATATACGAGCAGTACTTC. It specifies CASSGAGQIYEQYF.

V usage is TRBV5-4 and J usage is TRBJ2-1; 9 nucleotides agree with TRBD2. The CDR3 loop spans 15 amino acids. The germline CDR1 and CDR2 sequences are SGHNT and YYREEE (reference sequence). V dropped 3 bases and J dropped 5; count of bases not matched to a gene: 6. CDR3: CASSSKRGDHNEQFF. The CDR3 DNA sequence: TGTGCCAGCAGCTCCAAGCGGGGGGACCACAATGAGCAGTTCTTC.

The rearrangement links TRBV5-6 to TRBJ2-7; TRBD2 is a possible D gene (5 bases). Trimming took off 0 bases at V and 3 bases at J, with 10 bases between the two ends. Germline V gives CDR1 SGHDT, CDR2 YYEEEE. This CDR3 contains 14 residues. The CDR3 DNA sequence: TGTGCCAGCAGCTTGGGTTCCCGGGGCTACGAGCAGTACTTC. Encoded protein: CASSLGSRGYEQYF.

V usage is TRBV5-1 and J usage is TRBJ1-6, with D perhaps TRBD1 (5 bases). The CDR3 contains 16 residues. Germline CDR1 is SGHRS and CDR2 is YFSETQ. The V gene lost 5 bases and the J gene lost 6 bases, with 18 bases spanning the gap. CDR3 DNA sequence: TGCGCCAGCAGTTTGACGGGGGTCTCTGGTAATTCACCCCTCCACTTT. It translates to CASSLTGVSGNSPLHF.

The CDR3, as DNA: TGTGCCAGCAGCCAAACGGGAGGGACAGTCGCTTACAATGAGCAGTTCTTC. Translating gives CASSQTGGTVAYNEQFF. This chain links TRBV4-2 with TRBJ2-1; a possible D gene is TRBD2 (8 bases). The V end lost 2 bases, the J end lost 4 bases, and 18 bases lay between the germline ends. The germline V gene has CDR1 LGHNA and CDR2 YNFKEQ. This CDR3 is 17 amino acids long.

CDR3 in amino acids: CASSLTGGYFYGYTF. CDR3 sequence (DNA): TGTGCCAGCAGTTTAACGGGGGGCTATTTCTATGGCTACACCTTC. V gene TRBV27 combines with J gene TRBJ1-2; D is perhaps TRBD1 (6 bases). Germline values: CDR1 MNHEY, CDR2 SMNVEV (reference sequence). The CDR3 has 15 residues. Trimming removed 2 bases at V and 4 bases at J, with 14 bases between.

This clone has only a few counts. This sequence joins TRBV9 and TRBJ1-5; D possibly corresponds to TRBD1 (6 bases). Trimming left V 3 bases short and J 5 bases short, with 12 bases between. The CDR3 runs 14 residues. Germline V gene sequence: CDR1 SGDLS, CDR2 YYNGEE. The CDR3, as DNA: TGTGCCAGCAGCGAAGGATCAGGGGATCAGCCCCAGCATTTT. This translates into CASSEGSGDQPQHF.

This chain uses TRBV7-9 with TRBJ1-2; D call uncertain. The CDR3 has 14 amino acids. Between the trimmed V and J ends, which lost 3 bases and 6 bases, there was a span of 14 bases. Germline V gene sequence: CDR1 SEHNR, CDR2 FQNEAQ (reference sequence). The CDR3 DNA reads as TGTGCCAGCAGCTTGAATGATATAGGGAATGGCTACACCTTC. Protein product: CASSLNDIGNGYTF.

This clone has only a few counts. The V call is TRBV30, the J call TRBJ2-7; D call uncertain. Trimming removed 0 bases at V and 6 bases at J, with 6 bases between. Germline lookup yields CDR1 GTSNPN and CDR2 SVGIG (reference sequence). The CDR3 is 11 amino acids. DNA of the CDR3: TGTGCCTGGAGTGTATCGTTCGAGCAGTACTTC. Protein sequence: CAWSVSFEQYF. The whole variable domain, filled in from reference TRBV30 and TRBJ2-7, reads SQTIHQWPATLVQPVGSPLSLECTVEGTSNPNLYWYRQAAGRGLQLLFYSVGIGQISSEVPQNLSASRPQDRQFILSSKKLLLSDSGFYLCAWSVSFEQYFGPGTRLTVT.

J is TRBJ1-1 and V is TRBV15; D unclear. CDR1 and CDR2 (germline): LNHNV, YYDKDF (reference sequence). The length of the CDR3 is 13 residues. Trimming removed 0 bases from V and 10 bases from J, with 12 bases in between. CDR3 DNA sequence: TGTGCCACCAGCAGAGATCGTGGGGTGTTAGCTTTCTTT. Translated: CATSRDRGVLAFF.

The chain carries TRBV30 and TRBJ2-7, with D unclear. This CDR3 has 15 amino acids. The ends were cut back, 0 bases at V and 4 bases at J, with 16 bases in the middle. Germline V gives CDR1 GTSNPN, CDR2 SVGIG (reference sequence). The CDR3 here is CAWSVGLGSRYEQYF. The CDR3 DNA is TGTGCCTGGAGTGTAGGGCTGGGGTCGAGATACGAGCAGTACTTC.

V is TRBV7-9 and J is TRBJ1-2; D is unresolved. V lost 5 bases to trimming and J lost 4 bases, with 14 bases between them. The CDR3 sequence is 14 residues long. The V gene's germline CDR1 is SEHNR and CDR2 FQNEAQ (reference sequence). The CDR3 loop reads CASSPEIALYGYTF. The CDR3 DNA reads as TGTGCCAGCAGCCCTGAAATAGCACTCTATGGCTACACCTTC.

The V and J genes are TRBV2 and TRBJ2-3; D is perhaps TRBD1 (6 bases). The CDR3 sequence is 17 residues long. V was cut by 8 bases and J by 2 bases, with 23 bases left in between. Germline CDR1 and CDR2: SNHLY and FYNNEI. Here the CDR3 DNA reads TGTGCCAGCCGATCCCATGCAGGGGCTACCGCCACAGATACGCAGTATTTT. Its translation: CASRSHAGATATDTQYF.

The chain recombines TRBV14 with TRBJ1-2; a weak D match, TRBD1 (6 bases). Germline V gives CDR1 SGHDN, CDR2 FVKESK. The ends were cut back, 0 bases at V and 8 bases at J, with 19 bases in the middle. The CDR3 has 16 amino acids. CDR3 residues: CASSQDRGADESGYTF. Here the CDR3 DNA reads TGTGCCAGCAGCCAAGATCGGGGGGCGGACGAGAGCGGCTACACCTTC. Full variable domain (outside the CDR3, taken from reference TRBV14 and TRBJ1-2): EAGVTQFPSHSVIEKGQTVTLRCDPISGHDNLYWYRRVMGKEIKFLLHFVKESKQDESGMPNNRFLAERTGGTYSTLKVQPAELEDSGVYFCASSQDRGADESGYTFGSGTRLTVV.

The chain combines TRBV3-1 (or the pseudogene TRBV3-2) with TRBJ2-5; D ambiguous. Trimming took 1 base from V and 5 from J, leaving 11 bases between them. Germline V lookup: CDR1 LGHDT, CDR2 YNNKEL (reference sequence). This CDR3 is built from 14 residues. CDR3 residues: CASSQASLSETQYF. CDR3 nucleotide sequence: TGTGCCAGCAGCCAAGCGAGTCTATCGGAGACCCAGTACTTC.

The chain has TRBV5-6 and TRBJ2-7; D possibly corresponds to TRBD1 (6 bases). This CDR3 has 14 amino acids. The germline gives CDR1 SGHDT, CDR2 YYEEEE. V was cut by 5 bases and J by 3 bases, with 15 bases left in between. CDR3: CASRGQKAFYEQYF. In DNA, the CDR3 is TGTGCCAGCAGGGGACAAAAGGCCTTCTACGAGCAGTACTTC.

The CDR3 nucleotides are TGTGCCAGCAGCCCAACCTGGGGGGATACAGAAGCTTTCTTT. Protein product: CASSPTWGDTEAFF. V usage is TRBV3-1 (or the pseudogene TRBV3-2) and J usage is TRBJ1-1; tentative D call: TRBD1 (5 bases). Germline loops: CDR1 LGHDT, CDR2 YNNKEL (reference sequence). Between the trimmed V and J ends, which lost 4 bases and 8 bases, there was a span of 17 bases. The CDR3 length is 14 residues.